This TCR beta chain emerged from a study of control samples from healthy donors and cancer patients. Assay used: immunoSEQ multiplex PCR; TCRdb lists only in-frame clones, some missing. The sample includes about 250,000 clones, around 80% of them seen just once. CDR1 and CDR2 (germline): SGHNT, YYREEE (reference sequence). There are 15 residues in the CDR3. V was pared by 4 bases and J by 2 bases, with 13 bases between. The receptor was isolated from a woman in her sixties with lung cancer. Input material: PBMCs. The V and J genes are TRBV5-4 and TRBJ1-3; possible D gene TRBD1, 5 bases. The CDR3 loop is CASSQGVATGNTIYF. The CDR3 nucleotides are TGTGCCAGCAGCCAAGGGGTGGCCACTGGAAACACCATATATTTT. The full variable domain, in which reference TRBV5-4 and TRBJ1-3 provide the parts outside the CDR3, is ETGVTQSPTHLIKTRGQQVTLRCSSQSGHNTVSWYQQALGQGPQFIFQYYREEENGRGNFPPRFSGLQFPNYSSELNVNALELDDSALYLCASSQGVATGNTIYFGEGSWLTVV.